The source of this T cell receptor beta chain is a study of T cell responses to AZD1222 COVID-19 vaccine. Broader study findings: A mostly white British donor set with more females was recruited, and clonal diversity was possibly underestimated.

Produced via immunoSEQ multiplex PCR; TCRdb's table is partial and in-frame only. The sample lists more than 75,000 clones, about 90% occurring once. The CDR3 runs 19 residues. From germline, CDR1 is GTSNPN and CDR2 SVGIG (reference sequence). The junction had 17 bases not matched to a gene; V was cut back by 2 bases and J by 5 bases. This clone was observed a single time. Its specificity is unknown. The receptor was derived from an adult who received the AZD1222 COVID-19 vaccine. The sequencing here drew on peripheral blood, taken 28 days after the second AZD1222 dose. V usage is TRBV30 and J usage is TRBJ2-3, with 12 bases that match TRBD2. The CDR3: CAWSLLNPGLAGSGDTQYF. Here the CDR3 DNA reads TGTGCCTGGAGTCTACTCAACCCCGGACTAGCGGGGTCGGGAGATACGCAGTATTTT.